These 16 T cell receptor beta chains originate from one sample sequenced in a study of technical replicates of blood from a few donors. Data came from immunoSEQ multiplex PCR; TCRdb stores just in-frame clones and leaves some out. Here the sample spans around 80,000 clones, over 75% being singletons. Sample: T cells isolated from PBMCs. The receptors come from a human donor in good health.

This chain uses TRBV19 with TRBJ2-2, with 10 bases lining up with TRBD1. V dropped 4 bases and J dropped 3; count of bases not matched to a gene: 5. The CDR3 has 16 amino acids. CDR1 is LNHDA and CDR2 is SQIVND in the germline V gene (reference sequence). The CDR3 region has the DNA TGTGCCAGTAGTAACCGGGACAGGGGTCACACCGGGGAGCTGTTTTTT. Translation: CASSNRDRGHTGELFF.

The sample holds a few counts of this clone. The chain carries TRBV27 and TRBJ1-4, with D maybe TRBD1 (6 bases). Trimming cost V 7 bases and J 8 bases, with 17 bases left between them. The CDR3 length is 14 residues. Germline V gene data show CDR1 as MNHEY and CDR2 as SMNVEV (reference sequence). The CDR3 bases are TGTGCCAGCATGAAAGAAGGGGGAAGGGAAAAACTGTTTTTT. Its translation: CASMKEGGREKLFF.

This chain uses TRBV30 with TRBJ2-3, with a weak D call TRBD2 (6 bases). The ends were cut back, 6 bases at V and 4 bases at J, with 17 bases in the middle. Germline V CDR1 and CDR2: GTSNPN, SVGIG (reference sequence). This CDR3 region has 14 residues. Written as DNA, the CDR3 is TGTGCCTGCTCCAACCGAGGGGAGGCAGATACGCAGTATTTT. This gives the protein CACSNRGEADTQYF.

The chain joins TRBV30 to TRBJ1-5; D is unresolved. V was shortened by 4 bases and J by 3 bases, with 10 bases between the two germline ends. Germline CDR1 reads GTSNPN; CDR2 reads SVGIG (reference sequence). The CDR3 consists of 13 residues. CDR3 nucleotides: TGTGCCTGGACAGGTGGCCCCAATCAGCCCCAGCATTTT. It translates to CAWTGGPNQPQHF.

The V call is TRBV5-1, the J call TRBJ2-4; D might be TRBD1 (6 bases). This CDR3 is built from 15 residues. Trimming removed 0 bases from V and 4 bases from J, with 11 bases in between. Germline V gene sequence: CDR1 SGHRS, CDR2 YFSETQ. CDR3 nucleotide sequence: TGCGCCAGCAGCTTGGATGCAGGGGTGAAAAACATTCAGTACTTC. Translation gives CASSLDAGVKNIQYF.

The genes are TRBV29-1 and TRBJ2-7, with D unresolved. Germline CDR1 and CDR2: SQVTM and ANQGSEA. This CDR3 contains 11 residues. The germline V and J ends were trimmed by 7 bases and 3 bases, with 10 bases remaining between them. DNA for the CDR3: TGCAGCGCCCTGTCCGGCTACGAGCAGTACTTC. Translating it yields CSALSGYEQYF.

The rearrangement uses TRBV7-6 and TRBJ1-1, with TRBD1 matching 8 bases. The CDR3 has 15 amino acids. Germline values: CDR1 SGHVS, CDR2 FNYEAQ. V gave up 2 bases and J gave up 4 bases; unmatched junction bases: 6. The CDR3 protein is CASSLQTGVTTEAFF. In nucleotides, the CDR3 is TGTGCCAGCAGCTTACAGACAGGGGTTACCACTGAAGCTTTCTTT. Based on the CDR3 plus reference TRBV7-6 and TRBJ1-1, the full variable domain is GAGVSQSPRYKVTKRGQDVALRCDPISGHVSLYWYRQALGQGPEFLTYFNYEAQQDKSGLPNDRFSAERPEGSISTLTIQRTEQRDSAMYRCASSLQTGVTTEAFFGQGTRLTVV.

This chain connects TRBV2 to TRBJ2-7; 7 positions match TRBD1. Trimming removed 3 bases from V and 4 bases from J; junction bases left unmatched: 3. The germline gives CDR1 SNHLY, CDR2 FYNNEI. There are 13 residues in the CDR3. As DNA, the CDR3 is TGTGCCAGCAGTGAGGGGACAGCGTACGAGCAGTACTTC. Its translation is CASSEGTAYEQYF.

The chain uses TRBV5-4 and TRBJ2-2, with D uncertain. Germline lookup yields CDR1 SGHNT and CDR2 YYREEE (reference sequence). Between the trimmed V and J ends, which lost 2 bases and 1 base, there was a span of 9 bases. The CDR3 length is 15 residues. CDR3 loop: CASSFSTENTGELFF. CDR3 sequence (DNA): TGTGCCAGCAGCTTTTCAACTGAGAACACCGGGGAGCTGTTTTTT.

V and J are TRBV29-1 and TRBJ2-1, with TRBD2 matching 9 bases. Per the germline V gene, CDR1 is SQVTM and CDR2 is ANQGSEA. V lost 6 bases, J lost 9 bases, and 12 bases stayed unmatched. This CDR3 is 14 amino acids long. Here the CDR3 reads CSVVLGGRGTEQFF. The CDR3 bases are TGCAGCGTCGTTCTGGGCGGGAGGGGGACTGAGCAGTTCTTC.

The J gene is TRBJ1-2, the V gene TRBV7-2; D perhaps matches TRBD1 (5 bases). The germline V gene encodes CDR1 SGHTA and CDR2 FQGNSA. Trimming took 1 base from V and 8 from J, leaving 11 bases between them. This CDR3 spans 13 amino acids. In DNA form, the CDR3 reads TGTGCCAGCAGCTTAGGCAGGGAACGCGGCTACACCTTC. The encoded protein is CASSLGRERGYTF.

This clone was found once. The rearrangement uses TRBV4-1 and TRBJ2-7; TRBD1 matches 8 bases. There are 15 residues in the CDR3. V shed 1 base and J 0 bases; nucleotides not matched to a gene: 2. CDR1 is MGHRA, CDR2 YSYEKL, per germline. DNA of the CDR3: TGCGCCAGCAGCCAAGGACAGGGGAGCTCCTACGAGCAGTACTTC. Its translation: CASSQGQGSSYEQYF.

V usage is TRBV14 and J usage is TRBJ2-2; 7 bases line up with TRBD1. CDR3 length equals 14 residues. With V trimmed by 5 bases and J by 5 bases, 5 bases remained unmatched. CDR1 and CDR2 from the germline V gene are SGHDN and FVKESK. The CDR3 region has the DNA TGTGCCAGCAGCGCCTACAGGGGAACCGGGGAGCTGTTTTTT. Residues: CASSAYRGTGELFF.

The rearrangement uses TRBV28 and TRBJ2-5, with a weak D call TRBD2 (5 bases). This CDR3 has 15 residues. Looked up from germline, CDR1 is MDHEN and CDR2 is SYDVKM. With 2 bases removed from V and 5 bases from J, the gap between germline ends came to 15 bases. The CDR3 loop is CASSLLLVNRETQYF. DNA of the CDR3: TGTGCCAGCAGTTTACTACTAGTTAACCGGGAGACCCAGTACTTC.

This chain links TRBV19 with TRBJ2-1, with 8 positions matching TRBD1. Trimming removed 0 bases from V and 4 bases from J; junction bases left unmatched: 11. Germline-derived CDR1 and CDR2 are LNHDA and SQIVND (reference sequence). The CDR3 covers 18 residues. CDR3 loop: CASSIDLEARGLYNEQFF. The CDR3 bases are TGTGCCAGTAGTATAGATCTCGAGGCCAGGGGGCTGTACAATGAGCAGTTCTTC.

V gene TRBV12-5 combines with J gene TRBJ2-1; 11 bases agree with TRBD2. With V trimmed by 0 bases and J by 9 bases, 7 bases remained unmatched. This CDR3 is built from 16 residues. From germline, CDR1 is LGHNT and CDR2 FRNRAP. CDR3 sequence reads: CASGLVFGLAGSEQFF. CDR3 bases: TGTGCTAGTGGTTTGGTATTTGGACTAGCGGGTAGTGAGCAGTTCTTC.